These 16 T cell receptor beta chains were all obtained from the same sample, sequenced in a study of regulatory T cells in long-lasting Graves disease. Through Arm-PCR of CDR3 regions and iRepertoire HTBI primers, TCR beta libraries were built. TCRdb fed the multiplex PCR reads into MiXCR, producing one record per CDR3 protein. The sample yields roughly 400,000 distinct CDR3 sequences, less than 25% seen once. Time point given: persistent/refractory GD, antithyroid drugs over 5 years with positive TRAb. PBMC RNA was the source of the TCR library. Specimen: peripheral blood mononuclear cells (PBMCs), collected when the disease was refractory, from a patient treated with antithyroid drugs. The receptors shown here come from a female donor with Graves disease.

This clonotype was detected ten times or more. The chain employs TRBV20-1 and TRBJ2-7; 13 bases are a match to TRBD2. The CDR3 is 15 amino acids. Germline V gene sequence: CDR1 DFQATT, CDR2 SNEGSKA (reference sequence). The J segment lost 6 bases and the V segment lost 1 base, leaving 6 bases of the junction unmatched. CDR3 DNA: TGCAGTGCTAGAGGTACTAGCGGGAGGGGCGGCGAGCAGTACTTC. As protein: CSARGTSGRGGEQYF.

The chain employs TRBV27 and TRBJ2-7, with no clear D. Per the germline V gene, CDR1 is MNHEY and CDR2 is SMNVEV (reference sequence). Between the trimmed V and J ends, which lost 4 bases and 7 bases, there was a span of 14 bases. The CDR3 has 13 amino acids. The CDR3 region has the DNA TGTGCCAGCAGTTATCGGGCCCCTCGGGAGCAGTACTTC. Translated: CASSYRAPREQYF.

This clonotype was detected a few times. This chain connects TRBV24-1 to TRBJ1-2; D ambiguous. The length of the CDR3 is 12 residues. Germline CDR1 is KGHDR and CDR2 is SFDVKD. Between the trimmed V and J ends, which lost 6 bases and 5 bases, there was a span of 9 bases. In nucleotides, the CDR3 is TGTGCCACCAGTCCGGGGTCATATGGCTACACCTTC. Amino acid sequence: CATSPGSYGYTF.

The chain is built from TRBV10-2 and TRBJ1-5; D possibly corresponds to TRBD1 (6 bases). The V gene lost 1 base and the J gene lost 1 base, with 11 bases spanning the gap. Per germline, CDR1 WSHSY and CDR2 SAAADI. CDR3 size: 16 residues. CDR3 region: CASSEWIGQSNQPQHF. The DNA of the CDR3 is TGCGCCAGCAGTGAGTGGATAGGACAGAGCAATCAGCCCCAGCATTTT.

The CDR3 DNA reads as TGTGCCAGTAGAAGTAGGGGGGCCTCTAATGGCAATCAGCCCCAGCATTTT. Translated: CASRSRGASNGNQPQHF. This chain links TRBV19 with TRBJ1-5; tentatively, D is TRBD1 (6 bases). CDR1 and CDR2 from the germline V gene are LNHDA and SQIVND (reference sequence). The CDR3 has 17 residues. V was cut by 6 bases and J by 2 bases, with 20 bases left in between.

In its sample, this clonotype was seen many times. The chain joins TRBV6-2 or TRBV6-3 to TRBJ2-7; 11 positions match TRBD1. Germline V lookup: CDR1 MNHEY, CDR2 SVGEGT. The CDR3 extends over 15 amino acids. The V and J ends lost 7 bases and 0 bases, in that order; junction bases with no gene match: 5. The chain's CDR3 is CASTPGQGVSYEQYF. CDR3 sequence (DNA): TGTGCCAGCACTCCGGGACAGGGGGTCTCCTACGAGCAGTACTTC.

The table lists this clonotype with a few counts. CDR3 DNA: TGCAGTGCTAGAGATGGGGCGGCGAGCTCCTACAATGAGCAGTTCTTC. This translates into CSARDGAASSYNEQFF. This chain links TRBV20-1 with TRBJ2-1; D is perhaps TRBD1 (5 bases). Germline V gene data show CDR1 as DFQATT and CDR2 as SNEGSKA (reference sequence). Trimming stripped 0 bases from V and 0 bases from J, with 12 bases between. The CDR3 sequence is 16 residues long.

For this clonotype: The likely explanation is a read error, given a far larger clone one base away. The CDR3 sequence: CASSYPGCEQYF. The CDR3 bases are TGTGCCAGCAGTTACCCAGGGTGCGAGCAGTACTTC. The chain employs TRBV6-5 and TRBJ2-7; TRBD1 might be the D (5 bases). CDR1 and CDR2 (germline): MNHEY, SVGAGI. There are 12 residues in the CDR3. Trimming took off 2 bases at V and 6 bases at J, with 8 bases between the two ends.

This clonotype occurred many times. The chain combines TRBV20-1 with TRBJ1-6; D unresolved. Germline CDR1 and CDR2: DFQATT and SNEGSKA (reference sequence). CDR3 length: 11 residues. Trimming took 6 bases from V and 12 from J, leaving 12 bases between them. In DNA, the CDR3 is TGCAGTGCCCCCCTTGGGGTACCCCTCCACTTT. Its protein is CSAPLGVPLHF.

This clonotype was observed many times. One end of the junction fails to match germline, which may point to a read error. The DNA for the CDR3 is TGTGCCAGCAGTTTCGGACAGGAACTATTTTTT. Protein product: CASSFGQELFF. This chain joins TRBV28 and TRBJ1-4; 7 bases agree with TRBD1. Germline V lookup: CDR1 MDHEN, CDR2 SYDVKM. This CDR3 comprises 11 residues.

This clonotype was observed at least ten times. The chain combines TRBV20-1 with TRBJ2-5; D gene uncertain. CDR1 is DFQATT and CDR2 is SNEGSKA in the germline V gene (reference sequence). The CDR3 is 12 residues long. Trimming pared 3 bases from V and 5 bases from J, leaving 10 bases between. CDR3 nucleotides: TGCAGTGCTAGGCCAGTCGCGGAGACCCAGTACTTC. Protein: CSARPVAETQYF.

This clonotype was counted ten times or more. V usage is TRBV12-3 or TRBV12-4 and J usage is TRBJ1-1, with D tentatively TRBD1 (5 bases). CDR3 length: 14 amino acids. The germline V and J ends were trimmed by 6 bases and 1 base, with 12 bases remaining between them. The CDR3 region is CASSLSGANTEAFF. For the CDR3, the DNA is TGTGCCAGCAGCCTTTCCGGGGCGAACACTGAAGCTTTCTTT.

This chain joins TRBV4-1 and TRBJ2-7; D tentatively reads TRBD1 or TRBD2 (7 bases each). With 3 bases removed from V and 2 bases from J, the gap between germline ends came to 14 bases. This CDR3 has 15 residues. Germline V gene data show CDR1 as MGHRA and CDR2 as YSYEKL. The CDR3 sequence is CASSHAGGTAYEQYF. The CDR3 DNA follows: TGCGCCAGCAGCCACGCCGGGGGGACAGCCTACGAGCAGTACTTC.

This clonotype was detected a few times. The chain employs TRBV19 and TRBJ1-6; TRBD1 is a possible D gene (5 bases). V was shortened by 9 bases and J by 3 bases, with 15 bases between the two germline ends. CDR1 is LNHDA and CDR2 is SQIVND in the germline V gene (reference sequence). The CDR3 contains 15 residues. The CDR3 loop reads CASNAGSHYNSPLHF. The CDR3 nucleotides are TGTGCCAGCAACGCAGGGTCCCACTATAATTCACCCCTCCACTTT.

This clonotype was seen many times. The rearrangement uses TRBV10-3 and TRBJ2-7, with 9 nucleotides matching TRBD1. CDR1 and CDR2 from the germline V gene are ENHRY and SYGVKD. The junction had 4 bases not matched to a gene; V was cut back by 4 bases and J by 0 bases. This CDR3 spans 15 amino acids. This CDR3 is CAISGTQGASYEQYF. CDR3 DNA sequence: TGTGCCATCAGTGGAACACAGGGGGCCTCCTACGAGCAGTACTTC.

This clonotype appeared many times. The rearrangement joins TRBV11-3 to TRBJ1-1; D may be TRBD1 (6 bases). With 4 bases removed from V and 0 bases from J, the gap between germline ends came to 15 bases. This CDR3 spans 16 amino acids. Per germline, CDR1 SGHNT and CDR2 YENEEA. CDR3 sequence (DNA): TGTGCCAGCAGCTCTAGAGGGGGACTCATGAACACTGAAGCTTTCTTT. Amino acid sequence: CASSSRGGLMNTEAFF.